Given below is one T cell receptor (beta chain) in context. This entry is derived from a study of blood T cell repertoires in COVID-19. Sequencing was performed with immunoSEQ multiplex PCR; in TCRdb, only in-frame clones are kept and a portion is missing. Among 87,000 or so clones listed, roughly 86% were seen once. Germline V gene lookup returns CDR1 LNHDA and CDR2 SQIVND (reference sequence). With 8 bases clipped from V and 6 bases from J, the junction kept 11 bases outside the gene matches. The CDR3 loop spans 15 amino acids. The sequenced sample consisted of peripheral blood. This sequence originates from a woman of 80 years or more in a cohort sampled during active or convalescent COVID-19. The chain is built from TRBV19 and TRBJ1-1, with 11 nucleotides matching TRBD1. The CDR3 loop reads CASSDRGTGGSEAFF. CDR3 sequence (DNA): TGTGCCAGTTCAGACCGAGGGACAGGGGGTTCTGAAGCTTTCTTT. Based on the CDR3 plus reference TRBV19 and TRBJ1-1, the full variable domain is DGGITQSPKYLFRKEGQNVTLSCEQNLNHDAMYWYRQDPGQGLRLIYYSQIVNDFQKGDIAEGYSVSREKKESFPLTVTSAQKNPTAFYLCASSDRGTGGSEAFFGQGTRLTVV.